The present T cell receptor (beta chain) was sequenced within a study of response to subunit inactivated influenza vaccine. The study's findings and limits: The authors put forward the suggestion that each seasonal influenza vaccination may bring in only a limited number of new T cells.

This clonotype was seen at least ten times. Antigen specificity is unknown. TCRdb independently ran MiXCR on the RT-PCR reads; one entry per CDR3 protein. Of 590,000 or so distinct CDR3 sequences detected, 11% to 15% appear once; the ten largest clones hold 7.5% to 9%. CDR1 is LGHDT, CDR2 YNNKEL, per germline (reference sequence). The CDR3 is 12 amino acids. The V end was cut by 3 bases, the J end by 8 bases, with 7 bases between. The input for sequencing was PBMCs from blood, taken 14 to 15 days before vaccination. This chain joins TRBV3-1 and TRBJ2-2; no definite D call. The sequence came from a man aged 50 or older who received an inactivated influenza vaccine. CDR3 amino acids: CASSHPRGELFF. The CDR3 DNA follows: TGTGCCAGCAGCCACCCTCGGGGGGAGCTGTTTTTT. The full variable domain, in which reference TRBV3-1 and TRBJ2-2 provide the parts outside the CDR3, is DTAVSQTPKYLVTQMGNDKSIKCEQNLGHDTMYWYKQDSKKFLKIMFSYNNKELIINETVPNRFSPKSPDKAHLNLHINSLELGDSAVYFCASSHPRGELFFGEGSRLTVL.